One TCR beta chain is described in this entry. Other DNA sequences in the same sample also yield this CDR3. Sequencing was performed with immunoSEQ multiplex PCR; in TCRdb, only in-frame clones are kept and a portion is missing. The top ten clones hold 3.6% of a sample with around 250,000 clones, about 88% of them seen once. CDR1 and CDR2 from the germline V gene are MNHEY and SVGAGI. V was clipped by 0 bases and J by 1 base, with 5 bases between them. This CDR3 has 14 amino acids. This record comes from a study of blood T cell repertoires in COVID-19. Across the whole study: The samples span acute and convalescent COVID-19 from the United States, Italy and Spain. PBMCs, B-cell-depleted T cells, or T cells were the source of the cDNA or gDNA that made up the material.

This chain links TRBV6-5 with TRBJ2-3; TRBD1 is a possible D gene (5 bases). The sequenced material came from peripheral blood. The sequence derives from a man younger than 30 with active or convalescent COVID-19. The CDR3 loop reads CASSYSGGTDTQYF. As DNA, the CDR3 is TGTGCCAGCAGTTACTCAGGGGGCACAGATACGCAGTATTTT.